Listed below are T cell receptor beta chains from one sample, sequenced in a study of response to subunit inactivated influenza vaccine. TCRdb passed the RT-PCR reads through MiXCR, listing each CDR3 protein once. The sample has about 500,000 distinct CDR3 sequences; under 15% are singletons. The sequenced sample was PBMCs from blood, obtained roughly 47 days after vaccination. All receptors derive from a man between 45 and 60 years old who received an inactivated influenza vaccine. CDR3s include the opening cysteine and the closing phenylalanine or tryptophan. A D gene is named only where the DNA matches it firmly. Size is omitted from some rows. Given values are once, few, many or a class for expanded clones.

size: many; D: .; J: TRBJ2-3; V: TRBV7-3; CDR3: CASSPFTTSTDTQYF; DNA: TGTGCCAGCAGCCCCTTTACCACTAGCACAGATACGCAGTATTTT
size: .; D: TRBD2; J: TRBJ2-3; V: TRBV5-1; CDR3: CASSPGGSGSTDTQYF; DNA: TGCGCCAGCAGCCCGGGAGGTAGCGGAAGCACAGATACGCAGTATTTT
size: few; D: .; J: TRBJ1-5; V: TRBV7-2; CDR3: CASSVAGANQPQHF; DNA: TGTGCCAGCAGCGTGGCAGGGGCTAATCAGCCCCAGCATTTT
size: many; D: TRBD2; J: TRBJ2-7; V: TRBV12-3/TRBV12-4; CDR3: CASTLLAGHGYEQYF; DNA: TGTGCCAGCACCCTACTAGCGGGCCACGGCTACGAGCAGTACTTC
size: .; D: .; J: TRBJ2-2; V: TRBV27; CDR3: CASSPRGPNTGELFF; DNA: TGTGCCAGCAGTCCCCGGGGGCCGAACACCGGGGAGCTGTTTTTT
size: .; D: TRBD2; J: TRBJ2-6; V: TRBV29-1; CDR3: CSVELGGRDGANVLTF; DNA: TGCAGCGTTGAGTTGGGAGGGAGGGATGGGGCCAACGTCCTGACTTTC
size: few; D: .; J: TRBJ1-2; V: TRBV6-1; CDR3: CASKSRGPISGYTF; DNA: TGTGCCAGCAAAAGTCGAGGACCTATTAGCGGCTACACCTTC
size: .; D: .; J: TRBJ2-7; V: TRBV11-2; CDR3: CASSLGVELYEQYF; DNA: TGTGCCAGCAGCTTAGGGGTAGAGCTCTACGAGCAGTACTTC
size: .; D: TRBD1; J: TRBJ2-1; V: TRBV12-3/TRBV12-4; CDR3: CASSLGAGGDEQFF; DNA: TGTGCCAGCAGTTTAGGGGCAGGGGGCGATGAGCAGTTCTTC
size: few; D: .; J: TRBJ2-6; V: TRBV29-1; CDR3: CSVEGVANVLTF; DNA: TGCAGCGTTGAAGGGGTGGCCAACGTCCTGACTTTC
size: .; D: TRBD2; J: TRBJ2-7; V: TRBV29-1; CDR3: CSAHHGRATETQYEQYF; DNA: TGCAGCGCACACCACGGGAGGGCAACCGAAACACAGTACGAGCAGTACTTC
size: .; D: TRBD1; J: TRBJ2-5; V: TRBV11-2; CDR3: CASSYLTGAPVETQYF; DNA: TGTGCCAGCAGCTACCTAACAGGGGCCCCCGTGGAGACCCAGTACTTC
size: many; D: TRBD2; J: TRBJ2-3; V: TRBV6-2/TRBV6-3; CDR3: CASSRTSGRADTQYF; DNA: TGTGCCAGCAGCCGGACTAGCGGGAGGGCAGATACGCAGTATTTT
size: .; D: TRBD1; J: TRBJ2-5; V: TRBV5-1; CDR3: CASSLVTGLETQYF; DNA: TGCGCCAGCAGCTTGGTGACAGGGCTAGAGACCCAGTACTTC
size: few; D: TRBD1; J: TRBJ1-2; V: TRBV12-3/TRBV12-4; CDR3: CASSGQVVRYGYTF; DNA: TGTGCCAGCAGTGGACAGGTAGTGAGGTATGGCTACACCTTC
size: .; D: TRBD2; J: TRBJ2-5; V: TRBV3-1; CDR3: CASSQDLSGGEETQYF; DNA: TGTGCCAGCAGCCAAGATTTATCGGGGGGAGAGGAGACCCAGTACTTC
size: .; D: .; J: TRBJ2-5; V: TRBV27; CDR3: CASAKTSGRTQYF; DNA: TGTGCCAGCGCTAAGACTAGTGGGCGGACCCAGTACTTC
size: many; D: TRBD1; J: TRBJ1-2; V: TRBV5-6; CDR3: CASSLADRAYGYTF; DNA: TGTGCCAGCAGCTTGGCGGACAGGGCGTATGGCTACACCTTC
size: many; D: .; J: TRBJ2-1; V: TRBV7-2; CDR3: CASSLDLLSSYNEQFF; DNA: TGTGCCAGCAGCTTAGACTTACTGAGCTCCTACAATGAGCAGTTCTTC
size: .; D: TRBD1; J: TRBJ2-3; V: TRBV20-1; CDR3: CSAPDREVSDTQYF; DNA: TGCAGTGCTCCGGACAGGGAAGTTTCAGATACGCAGTATTTT
size: .; D: .; J: TRBJ2-3; V: TRBV20-1; CDR3: CSARDAGSPDTQYF; DNA: TGCAGTGCTAGAGATGCCGGCAGCCCCGATACGCAGTATTTT
size: .; D: .; J: TRBJ2-7; V: TRBV12-3/TRBV12-4; CDR3: CASRSTVMSYEQYF; DNA: TGTGCCAGCAGATCGACAGTGATGAGCTACGAGCAGTACTTC
size: .; D: .; J: TRBJ1-2; V: TRBV7-9; CDR3: CASSFGTNPSYGYTF; DNA: TGTGCCAGCAGCTTTGGAACAAACCCGTCCTATGGCTACACCTTC
size: .; D: .; J: TRBJ2-7; V: TRBV10-3; CDR3: CAITPDTSPPGEQYF; DNA: TGTGCCATCACCCCGGACACAAGCCCTCCGGGGGAGCAGTACTTC
size: .; D: .; J: TRBJ2-1; V: TRBV4-3; CDR3: CASSHNRDYNEQFF; DNA: TGCGCCAGCAGCCACAACAGGGATTACAATGAGCAGTTCTTC
size: .; D: TRBD1; J: TRBJ2-7; V: TRBV5-1; CDR3: CASSWTMDRAYYEQYF; DNA: TGCGCCAGCAGCTGGACAATGGACAGGGCGTATTACGAGCAGTACTTC
size: few; D: .; J: TRBJ2-2; V: TRBV4-1; CDR3: CASSQAPGNTGELFF; DNA: TGCGCCAGCAGCCAAGCCCCCGGGAACACCGGGGAGCTGTTTTTT
size: few; D: TRBD1; J: TRBJ2-1; V: TRBV5-1; CDR3: CASSLAGQVYNEQFF; DNA: TGCGCCAGCAGCTTGGCGGGACAGGTTTACAATGAGCAGTTCTTC
size: .; D: TRBD2; J: TRBJ2-1; V: TRBV7-8; CDR3: CASSSPSGGAYNEQFF; DNA: TGTGCCAGCAGCTCCCCAAGCGGGGGGGCCTACAATGAGCAGTTCTTC
size: .; D: TRBD1; J: TRBJ2-2; V: TRBV4-3; CDR3: CASSQQVKGASGELFF; DNA: TGCGCCAGCAGCCAACAAGTAAAGGGGGCGTCCGGGGAGCTGTTTTTT
size: few; D: .; J: TRBJ2-2; V: TRBV11-3; CDR3: CASSQIGQGTGELFF; DNA: TGTGCCAGCAGTCAGATAGGCCAGGGGACCGGGGAGCTGTTTTTT
size: many; D: .; J: TRBJ2-3; V: TRBV5-1; CDR3: CASSLEQGSDTQYF; DNA: TGCGCCAGCAGCTTGGAGCAGGGATCAGATACGCAGTATTTT
size: few; D: TRBD2; J: TRBJ2-5; V: TRBV7-8; CDR3: CASSPRLAGTQETQYF; DNA: TGTGCCAGCAGCCCAAGACTAGCGGGGACACAAGAGACCCAGTACTTC
size: .; D: .; J: TRBJ2-3; V: TRBV6-1; CDR3: CASKWDKSTDTQYF; DNA: TGTGCCAGCAAGTGGGACAAAAGCACAGATACGCAGTATTTT
size: few; D: .; J: TRBJ2-3; V: TRBV10-3; CDR3: CAIGRQDTDTQYF; DNA: TGTGCCATCGGGCGGCAGGACACAGATACGCAGTATTTT
size: .; D: .; J: TRBJ2-5; V: TRBV7-8; CDR3: CASSLVFPGAKQETQYF; DNA: TGTGCCAGCAGCTTAGTTTTCCCGGGGGCTAAACAAGAGACCCAGTACTTC
size: .; D: .; J: TRBJ1-4; V: TRBV2; CDR3: CASRRENEKLFF; DNA: TGTGCCAGCCGGAGAGAGAATGAAAAACTGTTTTTT
size: many; D: .; J: TRBJ2-5; V: TRBV12-3/TRBV12-4; CDR3: CASTGEGVGKTQYF; DNA: TGTGCCAGCACCGGAGAAGGAGTTGGGAAGACCCAGTACTTC
size: .; D: TRBD1; J: TRBJ2-1; V: TRBV14; CDR3: CASSQDPDKGQEKTYNEQFF; DNA: TGTGCCAGCAGCCAAGATCCTGATAAGGGACAGGAGAAAACCTACAATGAGCAGTTCTTC